The next 32 T cell receptor beta chains were all read from a single sample in a study of blood T cell repertoires in COVID-19. Clones were read by immunoSEQ multiplex PCR, and TCRdb kept only the in-frame ones, dropping some. The sample records tens of thousands of clones, approximately 85% being singletons. The specimen was peripheral blood. Receptors were obtained from a man aged 60 to 69 with acute or convalescent COVID-19.

The CDR3 reads CASKPGTGYYEQYF. The CDR3 bases are TGCGCCAGCAAACCCGGGACAGGGTACTACGAGCAGTACTTC. The chain couples TRBV5-1 to TRBJ2-7, with 9 bases aligning to TRBD1. This CDR3 spans 14 amino acids. Losses at the gene ends were 6 bases for V and 3 bases for J; bases not matched to a gene: 7. Germline V gene lookup returns CDR1 SGHRS and CDR2 YFSETQ.

The chain recombines TRBV2 with TRBJ2-2; D may be TRBD2 (5 bases). Germline CDR1 is SNHLY and CDR2 is FYNNEI. V lost 4 bases to trimming and J lost 5 bases, with 17 bases between them. CDR3 size: 16 residues. The CDR3 coding sequence is TGTGCCAGCAGTGGGGCCGGGATGGCTCCTACCGGGGAGCTGTTTTTT. Residues: CASSGAGMAPTGELFF.

The V and J genes are TRBV6-2 or TRBV6-3 and TRBJ2-3; TRBD2 matches at 9 bases. The CDR3 is 17 amino acids. The germline V gene has CDR1 MNHEY and CDR2 SVGEGT. V dropped 0 bases and J dropped 2; count of bases not matched to a gene: 6. The CDR3 DNA reads TGTGCCAGCAGTTACTCCCCTAGCGGGGCTCACACAGATACGCAGTATTTT. Translating gives CASSYSPSGAHTDTQYF.

The rearrangement uses TRBV7-9 and TRBJ2-2, with a possible D match to TRBD2 (5 bases). The CDR3 covers 15 residues. Germline V gives CDR1 SEHNR, CDR2 FQNEAQ (reference sequence). Trimming cost V 5 bases and J 2 bases, with 12 bases left between them. The CDR3 DNA follows: TGTGCCAGCAGCCCCCGGACTTCTAACACCGGGGAGCTGTTTTTT. Its translation is CASSPRTSNTGELFF.

The chain links TRBV5-1 to TRBJ2-1; 8 bases align to TRBD2. Per germline, CDR1 SGHRS and CDR2 YFSETQ. Trimming cost V 1 base and J 8 bases; bases outside gene matches: 5. The CDR3 runs 14 residues. CDR3 region: CASSLWTGGDEQFF. DNA of the CDR3: TGCGCCAGCAGCTTGTGGACGGGAGGGGATGAGCAGTTCTTC. Combining the CDR3 with reference TRBV5-1 and TRBJ2-1 gives the whole variable domain KAGVTQTPRYLIKTRGQQVTLSCSPISGHRSVSWYQQTPGQGLQFLFEYFSETQRNKGNFPGRFSGRQFSNSRSEMNVSTLELGDSALYLCASSLWTGGDEQFFGPGTRLTVL.

The chain recombines TRBV9 with TRBJ2-1; a possible D gene is TRBD1 (6 bases). The CDR3 has 15 residues. The germline V gene encodes CDR1 SGDLS and CDR2 YYNGEE. The germline V and J ends were trimmed by 2 bases and 1 base, with 10 bases remaining between them. The CDR3 nucleotides read TGTGCCAGCAGCGTGCGACAGGTTTCCTACAATGAGCAGTTCTTC. This sequence encodes CASSVRQVSYNEQFF. The whole variable domain, remainder taken from reference TRBV9 and TRBJ2-1, is DSGVTQTPKHLITATGQRVTLRCSPRSGDLSVYWYQQSLDQGLQFLIQYYNGEERAKGNILERFSAQQFPDLHSELNLSSLELGDSALYFCASSVRQVSYNEQFFGPGTRLTVL.

CDR3 amino acids: CASSITGSANYGYTF. Here the CDR3 DNA reads TGTGCCAGCAGCATTACAGGGTCAGCTAACTATGGCTACACCTTC. The V gene is TRBV27, the J gene TRBJ1-2; weak D call: TRBD1 (6 bases). The ends were cut back, 6 bases at V and 0 bases at J, with 14 bases in the middle. The germline V gene has CDR1 MNHEY and CDR2 SMNVEV (reference sequence). CDR3 length: 15 residues.

In its sample, this clone was seen once. V is TRBV30 and J is TRBJ2-7, with D possibly TRBD2 on 5 matching bases. The V gene's germline CDR1 is GTSNPN and CDR2 SVGIG (reference sequence). This CDR3 is 13 amino acids long. Deletions cut 3 bases from V and 3 bases from J, with 12 bases between. The CDR3 is CAWRVGSRYEQYF. The CDR3 coding sequence is TGTGCCTGGAGGGTAGGGAGTCGCTACGAGCAGTACTTC.

A single count supports this clone. The chain joins TRBV5-1 to TRBJ1-2; 12 nucleotides agree with TRBD1. This CDR3 has 15 amino acids. The junction had 7 bases not matched to a gene; V was cut back by 4 bases and J by 6 bases. Germline lookup yields CDR1 SGHRS and CDR2 YFSETQ. The CDR3 protein is CASSPPGQGANGYTF. The CDR3 DNA is TGCGCCAGCAGCCCCCCGGGACAGGGGGCAAATGGCTACACCTTC.

The chain joins TRBV7-9 to TRBJ1-3; D possibly corresponds to TRBD1 (6 bases). With 4 bases removed from V and 1 base from J, the gap between germline ends came to 8 bases. In germline, CDR1 is SEHNR, CDR2 FQNEAQ (reference sequence). The CDR3 runs to 14 residues. The CDR3 DNA is TGTGCCAGCAGCTCTGGGACATCTGGAAACACCATATATTTT. It codes for CASSSGTSGNTIYF.

In the case of this clone: At the DNA level, this CDR3 is encoded by other sequences in the same sample as well. The V call is TRBV5-5, the J call TRBJ1-1; the match to TRBD1 covers 9 bases. V dropped 4 bases and J dropped 4; count of bases not matched to a gene: 2. This CDR3 is built from 13 residues. Germline V gives CDR1 SGHKS, CDR2 YYEKEE (reference sequence). The CDR3 DNA is TGTGCCAGCAGCCCGGACAGGGGCACTGAAGCTTTCTTT. Its protein is CASSPDRGTEAFF.

This chain uses TRBV19 with TRBJ2-7, with D possibly being TRBD2 (5 bases). V was cut by 3 bases and J by 1 base, with 7 bases left in between. The CDR3 totals 13 residues. Germline loops: CDR1 LNHDA, CDR2 SQIVND (reference sequence). CDR3 nucleotides: TGTGCCAGTAGTATGGGGAGATCCTACGAGCAGTACTTC. This encodes CASSMGRSYEQYF.

V is TRBV2 and J is TRBJ1-4, with no clear D. From germline, CDR1 is SNHLY and CDR2 FYNNEI. The CDR3 runs to 11 residues. Trimming shortened V by 7 bases and J by 12 bases, and 12 bases separated the two germline ends. In nucleotides, the CDR3 is TGTGCCAGCACTGGGCTGACGGAACTGTTTTTT. Protein sequence: CASTGLTELFF.

The chain uses TRBV6-1 and TRBJ1-5, with 7 bases lining up with TRBD1. This CDR3 has 16 amino acids. Germline assignment: CDR1 MNHNS and CDR2 SASEGT. Trimming cost V 4 bases and J 0 bases; bases outside gene matches: 6. CDR3 DNA: TGTGCCAGCAGTGCCAGGACAGGCCTTAGCAATCAGCCCCAGCATTTT. Protein sequence: CASSARTGLSNQPQHF.

This clone turned up a few times. The gene calls are TRBV11-2 and TRBJ2-7; TRBD2 agrees at 8 bases. V lost 3 bases to trimming and J lost 6 bases; unmatched junction nucleotides: 7. This CDR3 contains 14 residues. The germline V gene encodes CDR1 SGHAT and CDR2 FQNNGV. CDR3 nucleotide sequence: TGTGCCAGCAGCTTCGGGGGGGGAAGATTCGAGCAGTACTTC. Its protein is CASSFGGGRFEQYF.

The rearrangement uses TRBV2 and TRBJ1-5; tentative D call: TRBD1 (6 bases). This CDR3 comprises 14 residues. V was trimmed by 5 bases and J by 3 bases, leaving 11 bases between them. Germline assignment: CDR1 SNHLY and CDR2 FYNNEI. CDR3 sequence: CASSLQGPNQPQHF. CDR3 bases: TGTGCCAGCAGTCTACAGGGACCCAATCAGCCCCAGCATTTT.

V is TRBV7-2 and J is TRBJ1-2; TRBD1 might be the D (6 bases). Germline V CDR1 and CDR2: SGHTA, FQGNSA. Trimming took off 5 bases at V and 2 bases at J, with 9 bases between the two ends. CDR3 length equals 13 residues. DNA for the CDR3: TGTGCCAGCAGCCGGACAGTAAACTATGGCTACACCTTC. This encodes CASSRTVNYGYTF. Variable domain in full (rest from reference TRBV7-2 and TRBJ1-2): GAGVSQSPSNKVTEKGKDVELRCDPISGHTALYWYRQSLGQGLEFLIYFQGNSAPDKSGLPSDRFSAERTGGSVSTLTIQRTQQEDSAVYLCASSRTVNYGYTFGSGTRLTVV.

The gene calls are TRBV5-4 and TRBJ2-5; TRBD1 matches 9 bases. CDR3 length equals 15 residues. Germline CDR1 and CDR2: SGHNT and YYREEE (reference sequence). With V trimmed by 5 bases and J by 3 bases, 8 bases remained unmatched. The CDR3 is CASSTDRGREETQYF. CDR3 sequence (DNA): TGTGCCAGCAGTACCGACAGGGGGAGGGAAGAGACCCAGTACTTC.

The V call is TRBV7-9, the J call TRBJ2-1, with TRBD2 as a possible D gene (6 bases). The CDR3 extends over 14 amino acids. Trimming left V 4 bases short and J 4 bases short, with 11 bases between. Germline CDR1 reads SEHNR; CDR2 reads FQNEAQ (reference sequence). The CDR3 region is CASSSNRGYNEQFF. In DNA, the CDR3 is TGTGCCAGCAGCTCAAATCGGGGGTACAATGAGCAGTTCTTC.

The V gene is TRBV28, the J gene TRBJ1-1, with D possibly matching TRBD1 (5 bases). The germline CDR1 and CDR2 sequences are MDHEN and SYDVKM. CDR3 length: 15 amino acids. The germline V and J ends were trimmed by 5 bases and 1 base, with 14 bases remaining between them. Here the CDR3 reads CASSPRSGWNTEAFF. CDR3 DNA sequence: TGTGCCAGCAGTCCTCGATCAGGGTGGAACACTGAAGCTTTCTTT.

The V gene is TRBV2, the J gene TRBJ1-3; 8 bases align to TRBD1. Trimming removed 11 bases from V and 1 base from J; junction bases left unmatched: 4. CDR3 size: 13 residues. Per germline, CDR1 SNHLY and CDR2 FYNNEI. CDR3 DNA sequence: TGTGCCCGACAGGGGTCTTCTGGAAACACCATATATTTT. Amino acids: CARQGSSGNTIYF.

The J gene is TRBJ2-1, the V gene TRBV4-3; D perhaps matches TRBD2 (6 bases). The CDR3 consists of 15 residues. V lost 3 bases and J 4 bases, leaving 13 bases between the germline ends. CDR1 LGHNA and CDR2 YSLEER come from the germline V gene. CDR3 sequence: CASSHDGLTYNEQFF. CDR3 coding DNA: TGCGCCAGCAGCCACGACGGACTAACATACAATGAGCAGTTCTTC.

This rearrangement joins TRBV7-2 to TRBJ1-2; a possible D gene is TRBD1 (6 bases). The germline V gene encodes CDR1 SGHTA and CDR2 FQGNSA. Deletions cut 2 bases from V and 7 bases from J, with 14 bases between. This CDR3 region has 14 residues. The CDR3 DNA reads TGTGCCAGCAGCTTAATGGCCCAAGGGGGTGGCTACACCTTC. Translation gives CASSLMAQGGGYTF.

The rearrangement joins TRBV3-1 (or the pseudogene TRBV3-2) to TRBJ1-6, with D perhaps TRBD1 (5 bases). The germline gives CDR1 LGHDT, CDR2 YNNKEL (reference sequence). CDR3 length equals 15 residues. Trimming removed 2 bases from V and 7 bases from J, with 12 bases in between. The CDR3 loop reads CASSQSDILNSPLHF. The CDR3 region has the DNA TGTGCCAGCAGCCAATCGGACATCTTAAATTCACCCCTCCACTTT.

V is TRBV28 and J is TRBJ1-5; maybe TRBD1 (6 bases). The CDR3 length is 16 residues. The ends were cut back, 3 bases at V and 2 bases at J, with 14 bases in the middle. Germline V gene lookup returns CDR1 MDHEN and CDR2 SYDVKM. Here the CDR3 reads CASSFIQGSGNQPQHF. CDR3 sequence (DNA): TGTGCCAGCAGTTTCATTCAGGGGAGTGGCAATCAGCCCCAGCATTTT.

This clone was seen only once. CDR3 sequence reads: CASSPRGGGVNSPLHF. CDR3 DNA sequence: TGTGCCAGCAGCCCCAGGGGTGGGGGAGTAAATTCACCCCTCCACTTT. The chain couples TRBV9 to TRBJ1-6, with a tentative D call TRBD1 (6 bases). In germline, CDR1 is SGDLS, CDR2 YYNGEE. Trimming left V 4 bases short and J 7 bases short, with 18 bases between. This CDR3 region has 16 residues.

This chain uses TRBV7-2 with TRBJ2-3, with 11 bases identical to TRBD2. CDR1 is SGHTA and CDR2 is FQGNSA in the germline V gene. The junction had 10 bases not matched to a gene; V was cut back by 4 bases and J by 1 base. The CDR3 totals 18 residues. This CDR3 is CASSSSGGRYRGTDTQYF. The CDR3 nucleotides are TGTGCCAGCAGCTCTAGCGGGGGGCGATATAGGGGCACAGATACGCAGTATTTT.

The rearrangement uses TRBV10-3 and TRBJ2-7; 7 positions agree with TRBD1. CDR1 and CDR2 (germline): ENHRY, SYGVKD. CDR3 length equals 16 residues. V shed 3 bases and J 0 bases; nucleotides not matched to a gene: 8. The CDR3 coding sequence is TGTGCCATCAGTGATACCGGGACAGCTTTCTCCTACGAGCAGTACTTC. Translation: CAISDTGTAFSYEQYF.

This chain joins TRBV30 and TRBJ2-7; maybe TRBD1 (5 bases). V was pared by 2 bases and J by 5 bases, with 13 bases between. In germline, CDR1 is GTSNPN, CDR2 SVGIG (reference sequence). The CDR3 has 13 residues. CDR3 sequence reads: CAWSPGRANEQYF. For the CDR3, the DNA is TGTGCCTGGAGTCCGGGCAGGGCCAACGAGCAGTACTTC.

This chain connects TRBV4-1 to TRBJ1-3, with D possibly being TRBD1 (5 bases). The V and J ends lost 0 bases and 2 bases respectively, with 20 bases between them. This CDR3 is built from 19 residues. In germline, CDR1 is MGHRA, CDR2 YSYEKL. CDR3 bases: TGCGCCAGCAGCCAAGAGATGGTCGGCCAGGGCTTGACTGGAAACACCATATATTTT. Translation gives CASSQEMVGQGLTGNTIYF.

This chain connects TRBV28 to TRBJ1-2; D perhaps matches TRBD1 (5 bases). The V gene lost 3 bases and the J gene lost 8 bases, with 31 bases spanning the gap. Germline V CDR1 and CDR2: MDHEN, SYDVKM. This CDR3 has 19 amino acids. The DNA for the CDR3 is TGTGCCAGCAGTTTCAGGTCCCCACCGTGGGGGGACGGCCTGCGGGGCTACACCTTC. It specifies CASSFRSPPWGDGLRGYTF.

The chain uses TRBV20-1 and TRBJ1-6; tentative D call: TRBD1 (6 bases). From germline, CDR1 is DFQATT and CDR2 SNEGSKA (reference sequence). The CDR3 runs to 16 residues. V gave up 3 bases and J gave up 7 bases, with 19 bases separating them. The CDR3 nucleotides read TGCAGTGCTAGTCCCGGGCAGGGGCCGGGGAATTCACCCCTCCACTTT. The encoded protein is CSASPGQGPGNSPLHF.